A selection of T cell receptor beta chains follows, all from one sample in a study of CD8 T cells in Susac syndrome. MiXCR, run by TCRdb on the immunoSEQ multiplex PCR reads, gives a single entry per CDR3 protein. The sample has some 300,000 distinct CDR3 sequences, roughly 85% seen once. The sample taken for sequencing was CD8+ T cells from PBMCs. Source of these receptors: a human donor with multiple sclerosis. The CDR3 runs from the conserved cysteine through the conserved F or W. Fields, in order: V gene, J gene, clone size, D gene, CDR3 protein, CDR3 DNA. The D gene is left open where the match is weak. The listing skips clone size in some rows; elsewhere it reads once, few, many or a size class.

TRBV18,TRBJ2-1,NA,NA,CASSPRALEEINEQFF,TGTGCCAGCTCACCAAGAGCTCTAGAGGAGATTAATGAGCAGTTCTTC
TRBV21-1,TRBJ2-7,NA,NA,CASRGVDEQYF,TGTGCCAGCAGGGGGGTCGACGAGCAGTACTTC
TRBV25-1,TRBJ2-1,NA,NA,CASSVTGRQIF,TGTGCCAGCAGTGTTACAGGGAGGCAGATCTTC
TRBV12-5,TRBJ1-1,few,NA,CASGGQGTGNTEAFF,TGTGCTAGTGGTGGGCAGGGGACTGGAAACACTGAAGCTTTCTTT
TRBV5-4,TRBJ2-7,NA,NA,CASSFRQREGTYEQYF,TGTGCCAGCAGCTTCCGACAGCGAGAGGGGACCTACGAGCAGTACTTC
TRBV2,TRBJ2-1,NA,TRBD2,CASRAAGGIYNEQFF,TGTGCCAGCAGGGCCGCGGGAGGGATCTACAATGAGCAGTTCTTC
TRBV5-6,TRBJ2-7,NA,TRBD1,CASSLPTGGLSYEQYF,TGTGCCAGCAGCTTGCCGACAGGGGGCTTGTCCTACGAGCAGTACTTC
TRBV9,TRBJ2-2,NA,NA,CASSVVVGAGELFF,TGTGCCAGCAGCGTAGTTGTGGGTGCCGGGGAGCTGTTTTTT
TRBV20-1,TRBJ2-1,once,TRBD1,CSAAGTGVYNEQFF,TGCAGTGCTGCCGGGACAGGGGTCTACAATGAGCAGTTCTTC
TRBV6-6,TRBJ2-7,few,NA,CASSYGLMNEQYF,TGTGCCAGCAGTTACGGCCTGATGAACGAGCAGTACTTC
TRBV27,TRBJ2-1,NA,TRBD2,CASRGWGGSNEQFF,TGTGCCAGCCGGGGTTGGGGCGGGAGCAATGAGCAGTTCTTC
TRBV2,TRBJ1-5,NA,NA,CASSGRGGAIDQPQHF,TGTGCCAGCAGCGGGCGAGGGGGGGCCATCGATCAGCCCCAGCATTTT
TRBV6-2/TRBV6-3,TRBJ2-7,NA,TRBD2,CASRKIVTGTRAYEQYF,TGTGCCAGCAGAAAAATAGTCACCGGGACTAGAGCCTACGAGCAGTACTTC
TRBV5-1,TRBJ2-5,NA,NA,CASSLEAGRETQYF,TGCGCCAGCAGCTTGGAGGCAGGGAGAGAGACCCAGTACTTC
TRBV7-8,TRBJ2-2,NA,TRBD2,CASRALAGGVAGELFF,TGTGCCAGCAGGGCCCTAGCGGGAGGCGTCGCCGGGGAGCTGTTTTTT
TRBV28,TRBJ2-7,NA,TRBD2,CASSHRRLAGMYEQYF,TGTGCCAGCAGTCACCGCCGGCTAGCGGGAATGTACGAGCAGTACTTC